Listed here are 27 T cell receptor beta chains from one sample, sequenced in a study of CD8+ T cells in alopecia areata. Specified treatment: oral pan-JAK inhibitor, 5-10 mg twice daily. Extraction of RNA preceded its reverse transcription into cDNA, which served as the sequencing template. Data came from immunoSEQ multiplex PCR; TCRdb stores just in-frame clones and leaves some out. The repertoire holds over 85,000 clones, with roughly two thirds as singletons. Sequences were derived from CD8+ T cells sorted from blood, sampled at week 4, from a patient treated with tofacitinib. These receptors were obtained from a human donor with alopecia areata.

This clone was counted many times. The chain carries TRBV7-2 and TRBJ2-3; D unresolved. The ends were cut back, 0 bases at V and 2 bases at J, with 6 bases in the middle. CDR3 length: 14 amino acids. From germline, CDR1 is SGHTA and CDR2 FQGNSA. CDR3 amino acids: CASSLADDTDTQYF. The CDR3 DNA sequence: TGTGCCAGCAGCTTAGCGGACGACACAGATACGCAGTATTTT.

This clone was detected a few times. V gene TRBV2 combines with J gene TRBJ2-5; D uncertain. Looked up from germline, CDR1 is SNHLY and CDR2 is FYNNEI. Trimming took off 6 bases at V and 1 base at J, with 18 bases between the two ends. There are 16 residues in the CDR3. DNA of the CDR3: TGTGCCAGCAGCCCGACGCCGGCCGCTACCCAAGAGACCCAGTACTTC. This gives the protein CASSPTPAATQETQYF.

There are a few counts of this clone. The V and J genes are TRBV9 and TRBJ2-5; no firm D call. Germline V CDR1 and CDR2: SGDLS, YYNGEE. V was pared by 3 bases and J by 5 bases, with 11 bases between. CDR3 length: 13 amino acids. CDR3 in DNA: TGTGCCAGCAGCGCACCTGATCGGGAGACCCAGTACTTC. This encodes CASSAPDRETQYF.

This sequence joins TRBV29-1 and TRBJ1-2, with 10 nucleotides matching TRBD1. V shed 7 bases, J shed 2 bases, and the junction held 13 bases outside the gene matches. Germline CDR1 SQVTM, CDR2 ANQGSEA. The CDR3 has 16 residues. The CDR3 DNA follows: TGCAGCGCTACGACAGGGGGCAATGTGTGGAACTATGGCTACACCTTC. Encoded protein: CSATTGGNVWNYGYTF.

There are a few counts of this clone. The gene calls are TRBV5-6 and TRBJ2-7; tentative D call: TRBD2 (6 bases). Germline CDR1 is SGHDT and CDR2 is YYEEEE. The V end was cut by 4 bases, the J end by 0 bases, with 8 bases between. This CDR3 has 13 residues. The CDR3 sequence: CASSPGLSYEQYF. The DNA for the CDR3 is TGTGCCAGCAGCCCGGGACTCTCCTACGAGCAGTACTTC.

This rearrangement joins TRBV28 to TRBJ2-2, with 8 nucleotides matching TRBD2. After removal of 5 bases from V and 2 bases from J, the junction contained 4 bases not matched to a gene. From germline, CDR1 is MDHEN and CDR2 SYDVKM. The CDR3 is made up of 15 amino acids. The CDR3 sequence is CASSITSGNTGELFF. CDR3 nucleotide sequence: TGTGCCAGCAGTATAACTAGCGGTAACACCGGGGAGCTGTTTTTT.

This clone appeared once. The chain links TRBV27 to TRBJ1-2, with a possible D match to TRBD1 (5 bases). V was clipped by 4 bases and J by 0 bases, with 18 bases between them. The CDR3 totals 17 residues. Per the germline V gene, CDR1 is MNHEY and CDR2 is SMNVEV (reference sequence). Here the CDR3 reads CASSSTGPRGANYGYTF. The CDR3 region has the DNA TGTGCCAGCAGTTCTACCGGCCCGCGGGGGGCTAACTATGGCTACACCTTC.

The rearrangement links TRBV6-6 to TRBJ1-1; D ambiguous. V lost 9 bases and J lost 4, with 9 bases in between. The CDR3 covers 11 residues. Per germline, CDR1 MNHNY and CDR2 SVGAGI (reference sequence). CDR3 residues: CASRFSTEAFF. In nucleotides, the CDR3 is TGTGCCAGTAGGTTTTCCACTGAAGCTTTCTTT.

This clone was found a few times. CDR3 nucleotides: TGTGCCAGCAGTGCCCGACAGGGGCTGGAGACTGAAGCTTTCTTT. Amino acid sequence: CASSARQGLETEAFF. The chain combines TRBV6-1 with TRBJ1-1; 8 bases fit TRBD1. The CDR3 totals 15 residues. Germline V gene lookup returns CDR1 MNHNS and CDR2 SASEGT. Unmatched junction bases numbered 9, after V lost 4 bases and J lost 5 bases.

This chain joins TRBV7-8 and TRBJ1-1; 7 nucleotides match TRBD1. Germline loops: CDR1 SGHVS, CDR2 FQNEAQ. The CDR3 is 15 residues long. V shed 1 base, J shed 1 base, and the junction held 3 bases outside the gene matches. Here the CDR3 DNA reads TGTGCCAGCAGCTTAGGGGAGGGGGCGAACACTGAAGCTTTCTTT. Its protein product is CASSLGEGANTEAFF.

This clone was counted a few times. Relative to the germline gene, one junction end is altered; a read error may explain this. The rearrangement uses TRBV5-4 and TRBJ2-5; a weak D match, TRBD1 (6 bases). Gene TRBJ2-7 matches the end of the DNA better, so the J call may be wrong. The CDR3 contains 15 residues. Per germline, CDR1 SGHNT and CDR2 YYREEE (reference sequence). The CDR3 DNA is TGCGCCAGCAGCCAGGGTCTAACAGGGTTCTACGAGCAGTACTTC. Protein product: CASSQGLTGFYEQYF.

CDR3 residues: CASSPGGGSETQYF. The CDR3 DNA reads TGTGCCAGCAGCCCGGGAGGAGGATCAGAGACCCAGTACTTC. The chain couples TRBV9 to TRBJ2-5, with TRBD2 identical over 7 bases. The CDR3 totals 14 residues. Germline values: CDR1 SGDLS, CDR2 YYNGEE. V was clipped by 4 bases and J by 4 bases; unmatched bases: 7. Complete variable domain (other parts from reference TRBV9 and TRBJ2-5): DSGVTQTPKHLITATGQRVTLRCSPRSGDLSVYWYQQSLDQGLQFLIQYYNGEERAKGNILERFSAQQFPDLHSELNLSSLELGDSALYFCASSPGGGSETQYFGPGTRLLVL.

This clone was observed a single time. The chain has TRBV2 and TRBJ2-4; TRBD1 agrees at 7 bases. The CDR3 runs 14 residues. J lost 2 bases, V lost 10 bases, and 8 bases had no gene match. The germline V gene encodes CDR1 SNHLY and CDR2 FYNNEI. CDR3 bases: TGTGCCAAGTCGCGACAGGGAACCAAAAACATTCAGTACTTC. This encodes CAKSRQGTKNIQYF. Based on the CDR3 plus reference TRBV2 and TRBJ2-4, the full variable domain is EPEVTQTPSHQVTQMGQEVILRCVPISNHLYFYWYRQILGQKVEFLVSFYNNEISEKSEIFDDQFSVERPDGSNFTLKIRSTKLEDSAMYFCAKSRQGTKNIQYFGAGTRLSVL.

The chain couples TRBV19 to TRBJ1-1; possible D gene TRBD1, 5 bases. V was cut by 9 bases and J by 0 bases, with 8 bases left in between. CDR1 is LNHDA and CDR2 is SQIVND in the germline V gene (reference sequence). This CDR3 has 12 residues. The CDR3, as DNA: TGTGCCAGAGGGACGGTGAACACTGAAGCTTTCTTT. Amino acids: CARGTVNTEAFF. Full variable domain (remainder filled in from reference TRBV19 and TRBJ1-1): DGGITQSPKYLFRKEGQNVTLSCEQNLNHDAMYWYRQDPGQGLRLIYYSQIVNDFQKGDIAEGYSVSREKKESFPLTVTSAQKNPTAFYLCARGTVNTEAFFGQGTRLTVV.

The chain carries TRBV27 and TRBJ2-2; D gene ambiguous. This CDR3 is built from 13 residues. V lost 2 bases to trimming and J lost 5 bases, with 6 bases between them. CDR1 MNHEY and CDR2 SMNVEV come from the germline V gene (reference sequence). The DNA for the CDR3 is TGTGCCAGCAGTTTAAGCAGGACCGGGGAGCTGTTTTTT. This gives the protein CASSLSRTGELFF.

This chain uses TRBV30 with TRBJ1-1; no clear D gene. The germline V gene has CDR1 GTSNPN and CDR2 SVGIG (reference sequence). CDR3 length equals 10 residues. Trimming took 4 bases from V and 3 from J, leaving 3 bases between them. The CDR3 loop is CAWIYTEAFF. DNA for the CDR3: TGTGCCTGGATTTACACTGAAGCTTTCTTT.

The chain employs TRBV6-5 and TRBJ1-4; D gene uncertain. Trimming pared 2 bases from V and 8 bases from J, leaving 9 bases between. The CDR3 totals 13 residues. Germline lookup yields CDR1 MNHEY and CDR2 SVGAGI. DNA of the CDR3: TGTGCCAGCAGTTACGGACTCGGGGAAAAACTGTTTTTT. Translated: CASSYGLGEKLFF.

The J gene is TRBJ1-2, the V gene TRBV29-1; no firm D call. The CDR3 is made up of 14 amino acids. Trimming removed 2 bases at V and 7 bases at J, with 17 bases between. The germline gives CDR1 SQVTM, CDR2 ANQGSEA. This CDR3 is CSVELYDSPLGYTF. The CDR3 region has the DNA TGCAGCGTTGAATTGTATGACTCCCCTCTTGGCTACACCTTC.

This clone was seen more than once but under ten times. This chain uses TRBV29-1 with TRBJ2-5, with TRBD2 as a possible D gene (6 bases). The CDR3 totals 14 residues. V lost 1 base and J 2 bases, leaving 11 bases between the germline ends. The germline CDR1 and CDR2 sequences are SQVTM and ANQGSEA. CDR3: CSVEAKAGQETQYF. The CDR3 region has the DNA TGCAGCGTTGAAGCGAAGGCGGGGCAAGAGACCCAGTACTTC.

The chain uses TRBV27 and TRBJ2-7, with a tentative D call TRBD2 (7 bases). V dropped 0 bases and J dropped 8 bases, with 23 bases sitting between them. The CDR3 consists of 17 residues. Germline-derived CDR1 and CDR2 are MNHEY and SMNVEV (reference sequence). The CDR3 DNA is TGTGCCAGCAGTTTATCGGGGGGGGGCCTCGCTCCTATTCAGCAGTACTTC. It codes for CASSLSGGGLAPIQQYF.

In this sample, this clone turned up once. The chain carries TRBV4-1 and TRBJ1-5; 7 bases line up with TRBD1. With V trimmed by 3 bases and J by 5 bases, 7 bases remained unmatched. CDR3 length equals 15 residues. Germline lookup yields CDR1 MGHRA and CDR2 YSYEKL. In nucleotides, the CDR3 is TGCGCCAGCAGCCAGGTCCCGGGGACAGATCAGCCCCAGCATTTT. Translation gives CASSQVPGTDQPQHF.

This clone was observed a handful of times. This chain connects TRBV7-9 to TRBJ2-2; 7 positions match TRBD2. The V segment lost 5 bases and the J segment 4 bases; nucleotides outside the gene matches: 7. Looked up from germline, CDR1 is SEHNR and CDR2 is FQNEAQ (reference sequence). This CDR3 is built from 15 residues. CDR3 protein: CASSPREAGTGELFF. The CDR3 coding sequence is TGTGCCAGCAGCCCCCGGGAGGCGGGCACCGGGGAGCTGTTTTTT.

This sequence joins TRBV5-1 and TRBJ1-1; D remains unclear. The CDR3 extends over 15 amino acids. Trimming took 2 bases from V and 3 from J, leaving 14 bases between them. The germline CDR1 and CDR2 sequences are SGHRS and YFSETQ. This CDR3 reads CASSFYENGDTEAFF. Written as DNA, the CDR3 is TGCGCCAGCAGCTTTTATGAGAATGGAGACACTGAAGCTTTCTTT.

The V and J genes are TRBV7-8 and TRBJ1-1, with unresolved D. The CDR3 loop spans 14 amino acids. Germline lookup yields CDR1 SGHVS and CDR2 FQNEAQ. V dropped 4 bases and J dropped 4 bases, with 13 bases sitting between them. CDR3: CASSSEGESTEAFF. The CDR3 region has the DNA TGTGCCAGCAGCTCCGAGGGCGAAAGCACTGAAGCTTTCTTT.

A few counts support this clone. This rearrangement joins TRBV4-2 to TRBJ2-7; D is perhaps TRBD2 (6 bases). Per germline, CDR1 LGHNA and CDR2 YNFKEQ. The CDR3 extends over 14 amino acids. V dropped 1 base and J dropped 5 bases, with 12 bases sitting between them. The CDR3 region is CASSQVWDSDEQYF. The CDR3 DNA reads as TGTGCCAGCAGCCAAGTCTGGGACTCAGACGAGCAGTACTTC.

This clone was seen only a few times. The chain recombines TRBV7-2 with TRBJ2-3; no definite D call. Trimming pared 5 bases from V and 2 bases from J, leaving 14 bases between. The CDR3 covers 15 residues. From germline, CDR1 is SGHTA and CDR2 FQGNSA. CDR3 sequence (DNA): TGTGCCAGCAGCCCCGCTCCAGCCTCCACAGATACGCAGTATTTT. Its translation is CASSPAPASTDTQYF.

The rearrangement uses TRBV7-9 and TRBJ1-1; tentatively, D is TRBD1 (5 bases). CDR3 length: 15 amino acids. Trimming shortened V by 5 bases and J by 3 bases, and 16 bases separated the two germline ends. The germline V gene has CDR1 SEHNR and CDR2 FQNEAQ (reference sequence). The CDR3 DNA is TGTGCCAGCAGCCACTCCAACAGGAGTTACACTGAAGCTTTCTTT. It yields the protein CASSHSNRSYTEAFF.